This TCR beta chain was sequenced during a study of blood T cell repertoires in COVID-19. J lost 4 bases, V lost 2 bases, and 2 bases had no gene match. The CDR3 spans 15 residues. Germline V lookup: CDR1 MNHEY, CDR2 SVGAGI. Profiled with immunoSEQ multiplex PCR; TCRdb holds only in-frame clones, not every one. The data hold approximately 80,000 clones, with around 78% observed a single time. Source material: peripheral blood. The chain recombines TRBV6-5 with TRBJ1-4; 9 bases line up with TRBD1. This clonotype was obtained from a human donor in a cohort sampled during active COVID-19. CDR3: CASSYGQGYNEKLFF. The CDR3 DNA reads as TGTGCCAGCAGTTACGGACAGGGGTATAATGAAAAACTGTTTTTT.